The 29 T cell receptor beta chains listed next were all sequenced from one sample in a study of T cell responses to AZD1222 COVID-19 vaccine. TCRdb's copy holds only in-frame clones and misses some; the assay was immunoSEQ multiplex PCR. The data hold more than 100,000 clones, with roughly 90% observed a single time. The sample in question was peripheral blood, obtained on day 0 of AZD1222 vaccination. The receptors stem from an adult in good health.

This clone has only a few counts. CDR3 nucleotides: TGCGCCAGCAGCCAGGGACTAGCGGTTCGGTCGAACACCGGGGAGCTGTTTTTT. The encoded protein is CASSQGLAVRSNTGELFF. This chain uses TRBV5-1 with TRBJ2-2, with TRBD2 matching 11 bases. CDR3 length: 18 amino acids. The germline CDR1 and CDR2 sequences are SGHRS and YFSETQ. The V segment lost 4 bases and the J segment 0 bases; nucleotides outside the gene matches: 8.

This clone showed up just once. V usage is TRBV3-1 (or the pseudogene TRBV3-2) and J usage is TRBJ1-3; D ambiguous. V was clipped by 0 bases and J by 6 bases, with 9 bases between them. CDR1 is LGHDT and CDR2 is YNNKEL in the germline V gene (reference sequence). The CDR3 runs to 14 residues. For the CDR3, the DNA is TGTGCCAGCAGCCAAGAGATCGTCATAAACACCATATATTTT. Amino acids: CASSQEIVINTIYF.

The rearrangement joins TRBV19 to TRBJ1-5; unclear D gene. V dropped 3 bases and J dropped 4 bases, with 7 bases sitting between them. The CDR3 loop spans 13 amino acids. Germline V gene sequence: CDR1 LNHDA, CDR2 SQIVND (reference sequence). CDR3 nucleotides: TGTGCCAGTAGTATCCGGGAAAATCAGCCCCAGCATTTT. Translation gives CASSIRENQPQHF.

V is TRBV5-1 and J is TRBJ1-2, with 10 bases fitting TRBD1. The CDR3 has 15 residues. Germline CDR1 reads SGHRS; CDR2 reads YFSETQ. V lost 4 bases and J lost 5; bases outside the gene matches: 8. CDR3 bases: TGCGCCAGCAGCATCCGGGACAGGGGAGAGTATGGCTACACCTTC. Protein sequence: CASSIRDRGEYGYTF.

The chain uses TRBV7-6 and TRBJ1-5; D unclear. Trimming pared 1 base from V and 3 bases from J, leaving 10 bases between. Germline assignment: CDR1 SGHVS and CDR2 FNYEAQ. This CDR3 contains 15 residues. The CDR3 reads CASSLGTLNNQPQHF. In nucleotides, the CDR3 is TGTGCCAGCAGCTTAGGGACGTTAAACAATCAGCCCCAGCATTTT.

The chain joins TRBV27 to TRBJ1-2; 7 nucleotides line up with TRBD1. CDR3 length equals 16 residues. Trimming cost V 8 bases and J 2 bases; bases outside gene matches: 14. CDR1 MNHEY and CDR2 SMNVEV come from the germline V gene (reference sequence). CDR3 amino acids: CASRRDSSFSNYGYTF. In DNA form, the CDR3 reads TGTGCCAGCCGCCGGGACAGCAGCTTCTCCAACTATGGCTACACCTTC.

In this sample, this clone turned up once. The chain has TRBV5-6 and TRBJ2-7; tentatively, D is TRBD1 (6 bases). Trimming left V 0 bases short and J 4 bases short, with 14 bases between. Looked up from germline, CDR1 is SGHDT and CDR2 is YYEEEE. This CDR3 spans 15 amino acids. The CDR3 DNA is TGTGCCAGCAGCTTGGTACAGGGCCTTTTTTACGAGCAGTACTTC. Translation: CASSLVQGLFYEQYF.

J is TRBJ1-2 and V is TRBV12-5, with 8 bases that match TRBD1. V lost 5 bases to trimming and J lost 6 bases; unmatched junction nucleotides: 5. This CDR3 region has 13 residues. CDR1 is LGHNT and CDR2 is FRNRAP in the germline V gene. The CDR3 bases are TGTGCTAGTGGTGCCTCGGGACAGGATGGCTACACCTTC. Encoded protein: CASGASGQDGYTF.

This chain joins TRBV6-5 and TRBJ1-5, with D possibly TRBD1 on 5 matching bases. V shed 3 bases and J shed 6 bases, with 12 bases lying between them. The CDR3 is 14 residues long. Germline V gene sequence: CDR1 MNHEY, CDR2 SVGAGI. The CDR3 coding sequence is TGTGCCAGCAGTTATGAGGGGAGAGGTCAGCCCCAGCATTTT. This sequence encodes CASSYEGRGQPQHF.

This clone was seen just once. This rearrangement joins TRBV9 to TRBJ1-4; D not resolved. The ends were cut back, 0 bases at V and 0 bases at J, with 12 bases in the middle. This CDR3 comprises 17 residues. Germline V gene lookup returns CDR1 SGDLS and CDR2 YYNGEE. The CDR3 region has the DNA TGTGCCAGCAGCGTAGGCCCTCGGACTCCAACTAATGAAAAACTGTTTTTT. Amino acid sequence: CASSVGPRTPTNEKLFF.

This clone was seen more than once but under ten times. The chain joins TRBV4-2 to TRBJ2-7, with TRBD1 identical over 9 bases. This CDR3 spans 14 amino acids. Per germline, CDR1 LGHNA and CDR2 YNFKEQ. The J segment lost 0 bases and the V segment lost 4 bases, leaving 1 base of the junction unmatched. The CDR3 is CASSRDRDSYEQYF. The CDR3 DNA sequence: TGTGCCAGCAGCCGGGACAGGGACTCCTACGAGCAGTACTTC.

The chain uses TRBV27 and TRBJ1-5; tentatively, D is TRBD1 (6 bases). The CDR3 extends over 17 amino acids. With 1 base removed from V and 1 base from J, the gap between germline ends came to 14 bases. Germline CDR1 and CDR2: MNHEY and SMNVEV (reference sequence). Written as DNA, the CDR3 is TGTGCCAGCAGTTTATGGGGGGGCGCGTTCAGCAATCAGCCCCAGCATTTT. This translates into CASSLWGGAFSNQPQHF.

V is TRBV20-1 and J is TRBJ2-3, with 9 bases matching TRBD2. Per the germline V gene, CDR1 is DFQATT and CDR2 is SNEGSKA (reference sequence). The CDR3 has 13 residues. The ends lost 3 bases at V and 3 bases at J; junction bases unmatched: 1. The CDR3 nucleotides read TGCAGTGCTAGTAGCGGGGGTACAGATACGCAGTATTTT. Amino acid sequence: CSASSGGTDTQYF.

V and J are TRBV27 and TRBJ2-6; possibly TRBD2 for D (5 bases). The CDR3 has 16 residues. The V end lost 10 bases, the J end lost 0 bases, and 16 bases lay between the germline ends. CDR1 is MNHEY and CDR2 is SMNVEV in the germline V gene (reference sequence). The CDR3 DNA sequence: TGTGCCACCCTACTGTCGGGGAGCTCTGGGGCCAACGTCCTGACTTTC. Translated, it gives CATLLSGSSGANVLTF.

V gene TRBV7-3 combines with J gene TRBJ2-1; D is possibly TRBD1 (6 bases). CDR3 length: 15 amino acids. The V end lost 4 bases, the J end lost 4 bases, and 14 bases lay between the germline ends. Per germline, CDR1 SGHTA and CDR2 FQGTGA. This CDR3 is CASSSDPTGYNEQFF. The CDR3 DNA follows: TGTGCCAGCAGCTCCGACCCGACAGGTTACAATGAGCAGTTCTTC. The full variable domain, with the rest looked up from reference TRBV7-3 and TRBJ2-1, is GAGVSQTPSNKVTEKGKYVELRCDPISGHTALYWYRQSLGQGPEFLIYFQGTGAADDSGLPNDRFFAVRPEGSVSTLKIQRTERGDSAVYLCASSSDPTGYNEQFFGPGTRLTVL.

V and J are TRBV2 and TRBJ1-2; D is possibly TRBD1 (5 bases). The CDR3 extends over 13 amino acids. The germline V gene encodes CDR1 SNHLY and CDR2 FYNNEI. Trimming removed 6 bases from V and 2 bases from J, with 10 bases in between. The CDR3 is CASSQGGNYGYTF. Written as DNA, the CDR3 is TGTGCCAGCAGCCAGGGCGGAAACTATGGCTACACCTTC.

The chain uses TRBV28 and TRBJ1-5; 7 bases agree with TRBD1. Trimming cost V 6 bases and J 0 bases; bases outside gene matches: 20. This CDR3 spans 20 amino acids. Germline V lookup: CDR1 MDHEN, CDR2 SYDVKM. CDR3 loop: CASRSPWNRGFTNSNQPQHF. CDR3 DNA sequence: TGTGCCAGCAGGTCCCCGTGGAACAGGGGCTTCACAAATAGCAATCAGCCCCAGCATTTT.

The rearrangement joins TRBV9 to TRBJ2-5; D is unresolved. Germline loops: CDR1 SGDLS, CDR2 YYNGEE. The CDR3 runs to 14 residues. Between the trimmed V and J ends, which lost 0 bases and 7 bases, there was a span of 13 bases. CDR3 bases: TGTGCCAGCAGCGTAGTAGACGACCCGGGGACCCAGTACTTC. Amino acid sequence: CASSVVDDPGTQYF.

CDR3 amino acids: CASSEVARGLNYGYTF. The CDR3 DNA reads TGTGCCAGCAGTGAAGTCGCGAGGGGCCTTAACTATGGCTACACCTTC. The chain joins TRBV6-1 to TRBJ1-2; D may be TRBD1 (5 bases). Germline V gene data show CDR1 as MNHNS and CDR2 as SASEGT. Trimming took 1 base from V and 1 from J, leaving 13 bases between them. The CDR3 consists of 16 residues.

V usage is TRBV7-9 and J usage is TRBJ1-5; 7 bases agree with TRBD1. CDR3 length: 14 residues. V shed 5 bases, J shed 5 bases, and the junction held 6 bases outside the gene matches. The germline V gene encodes CDR1 SEHNR and CDR2 FQNEAQ (reference sequence). The CDR3 sequence is CASSIGDSYQPQHF. CDR3 sequence (DNA): TGTGCCAGCAGCATAGGGGACAGCTATCAGCCCCAGCATTTT.

This chain uses TRBV5-1 with TRBJ1-1; 8 bases are shared with TRBD1. The germline V gene encodes CDR1 SGHRS and CDR2 YFSETQ. The CDR3 is 15 residues long. J lost 4 bases, V lost 1 base, and 6 bases had no gene match. The CDR3 DNA sequence: TGCGCCAGCAGCTTGTTCCGCACAGGGGGCACTGAAGCTTTCTTT. Translated: CASSLFRTGGTEAFF. The whole variable domain, remainder taken from reference TRBV5-1 and TRBJ1-1, is KAGVTQTPRYLIKTRGQQVTLSCSPISGHRSVSWYQQTPGQGLQFLFEYFSETQRNKGNFPGRFSGRQFSNSRSEMNVSTLELGDSALYLCASSLFRTGGTEAFFGQGTRLTVV.

V usage is TRBV5-1 and J usage is TRBJ1-1; TRBD1 aligns across 9 bases. The CDR3 totals 14 residues. CDR1 is SGHRS, CDR2 YFSETQ, per germline. V gave up 6 bases and J gave up 2 bases; unmatched junction bases: 5. The CDR3 reads CASTPGQGNTEAFF. CDR3 coding DNA: TGCGCCAGCACTCCGGGACAGGGTAACACTGAAGCTTTCTTT.

The chain combines TRBV12-3 or TRBV12-4 with TRBJ1-1; weak D call: TRBD1 (5 bases). The CDR3 is 13 residues long. Deletions cut 6 bases from V and 8 bases from J, with 16 bases between. The CDR3 nucleotides read TGTGCCAGCAGCCACACATCGAGGGGCGAAGCTTTCTTT. Translation gives CASSHTSRGEAFF.

This clone was detected only once. This CDR3 reads CASSLGLAGGPNNEQFF. The CDR3 nucleotides are TGTGCCAGCAGCTTGGGACTAGCGGGGGGGCCCAACAATGAGCAGTTCTTC. This chain links TRBV7-6 with TRBJ2-1; 16 nucleotides agree with TRBD2. V lost 3 bases to trimming and J lost 5 bases; unmatched junction nucleotides: 4. Germline CDR1 SGHVS, CDR2 FNYEAQ. The CDR3 spans 17 residues.

This sequence joins TRBV7-2 and TRBJ2-7; 9 bases are shared with TRBD2. With 1 base clipped from V and 0 bases from J, the junction kept 10 bases outside the gene matches. The germline CDR1 and CDR2 sequences are SGHTA and FQGNSA. The CDR3 extends over 18 amino acids. This chain's CDR3 is CASSLVDSSGGSSYEQYF. CDR3 nucleotide sequence: TGTGCCAGCAGCTTAGTCGATTCCAGCGGGGGGAGCTCCTACGAGCAGTACTTC.

V and J are TRBV11-2 and TRBJ1-1; D might be TRBD1 (5 bases). Germline CDR1 reads SGHAT; CDR2 reads FQNNGV. V was clipped by 3 bases and J by 4 bases, with 18 bases between them. The CDR3 totals 16 residues. CDR3 residues: CASSLVSAGSGTEAFF. CDR3 in DNA: TGTGCCAGCAGCTTGGTATCGGCAGGGTCGGGCACTGAAGCTTTCTTT.

This clone came up once. The chain recombines TRBV29-1 with TRBJ1-5, with TRBD1 matching 9 bases. The CDR3 contains 14 residues. Germline lookup yields CDR1 SQVTM and CDR2 ANQGSEA. The trim removed 7 bases at V and 5 bases at J, leaving 9 bases unmatched. CDR3 sequence reads: CSGIPGQGDQPQHF. CDR3 bases: TGCAGCGGTATCCCGGGACAGGGAGATCAGCCCCAGCATTTT.

CDR3 loop: CASTLDSGGTDTQYF. CDR3 nucleotide sequence: TGTGCCAGCACTCTGGACTCAGGGGGTACAGATACGCAGTATTTT. The chain has TRBV7-6 and TRBJ2-3, with 7 nucleotides matching TRBD1. Germline loops: CDR1 SGHVS, CDR2 FNYEAQ. Losses at the gene ends were 7 bases for V and 3 bases for J; bases not matched to a gene: 10. This CDR3 has 15 amino acids.

This clone has a single count. The rearrangement uses TRBV27 and TRBJ1-2, with a possible D match to TRBD1 (6 bases). The CDR3 length is 13 residues. Germline loops: CDR1 MNHEY, CDR2 SMNVEV (reference sequence). Trimming cost V 2 bases and J 4 bases, with 8 bases left between them. CDR3 nucleotides: TGTGCCAGCAGTTTAACCAGGGGCTATGGCTACACCTTC. Translation: CASSLTRGYGYTF.